This T cell receptor beta chain comes out of a study of response to subunit inactivated influenza vaccine. From germline, CDR1 is SGHKS and CDR2 YYEKEE (reference sequence). The CDR3 extends over 13 amino acids. Germline trimming cut 6 bases from V and 5 bases from J; bases unmatched to any gene: 6. This clonotype was found a few times. TCRdb re-analysed the RT-PCR reads in MiXCR, keeping a single row per CDR3 protein. In the table there are approximately 230,000 distinct CDR3 sequences, 12% of which are singletons. The material sequenced was non-naive T cells sorted from PBMCs, taken around 15 days before vaccination. The sequence was obtained from a man aged 45-65 years who received an inactivated influenza vaccine. V gene TRBV5-5 combines with J gene TRBJ2-5; 8 bases agree with TRBD1. CDR3 region: CASTRDRGETQYF. The CDR3 DNA reads as TGTGCCAGCACCCGAGACAGGGGTGAGACCCAGTACTTC.